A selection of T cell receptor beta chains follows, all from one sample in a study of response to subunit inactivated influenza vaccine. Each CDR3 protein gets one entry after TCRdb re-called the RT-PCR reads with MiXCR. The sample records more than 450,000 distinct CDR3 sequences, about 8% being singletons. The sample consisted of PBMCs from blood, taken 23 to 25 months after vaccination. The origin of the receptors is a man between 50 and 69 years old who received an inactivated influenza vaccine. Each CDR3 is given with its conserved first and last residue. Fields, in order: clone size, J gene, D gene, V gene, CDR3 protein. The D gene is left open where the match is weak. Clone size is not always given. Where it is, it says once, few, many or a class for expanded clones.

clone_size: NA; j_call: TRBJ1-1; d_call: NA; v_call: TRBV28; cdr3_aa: CASSLTAGASTEAFF
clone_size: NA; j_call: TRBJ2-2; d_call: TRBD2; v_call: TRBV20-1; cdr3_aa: CSARGAGGTGELFF
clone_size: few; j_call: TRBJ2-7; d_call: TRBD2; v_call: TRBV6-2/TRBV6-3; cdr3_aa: CASSYLQGGRPEQYF
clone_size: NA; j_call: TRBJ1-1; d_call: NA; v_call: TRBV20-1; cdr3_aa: CSALNPQGPNTEAFF
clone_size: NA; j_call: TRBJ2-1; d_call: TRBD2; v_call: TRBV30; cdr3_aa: CAWSRFAGLNYNEQFF
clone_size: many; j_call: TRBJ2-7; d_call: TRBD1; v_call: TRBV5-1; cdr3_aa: CASSIDRAYEQYF
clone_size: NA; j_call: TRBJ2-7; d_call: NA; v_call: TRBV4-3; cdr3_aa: CASSQDAGRDEQYF
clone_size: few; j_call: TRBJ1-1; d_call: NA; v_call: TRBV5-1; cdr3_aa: CASSLVAGLNAEAFF
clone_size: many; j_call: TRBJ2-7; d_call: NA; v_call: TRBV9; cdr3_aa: CASSASEPYEQYF
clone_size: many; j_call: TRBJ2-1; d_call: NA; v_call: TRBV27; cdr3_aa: CASRPGTYYNEQFF
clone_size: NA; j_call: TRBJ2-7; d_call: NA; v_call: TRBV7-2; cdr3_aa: CASSALVNSYEQYF
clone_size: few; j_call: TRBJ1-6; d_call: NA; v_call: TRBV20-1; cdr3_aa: CSASRAEPAHNSPLHF
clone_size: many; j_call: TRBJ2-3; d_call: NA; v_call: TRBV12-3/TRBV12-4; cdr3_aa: CASSPAGIAGDTQYF
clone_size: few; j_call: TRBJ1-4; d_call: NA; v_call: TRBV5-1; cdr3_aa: CASSWAGGDEKLFF
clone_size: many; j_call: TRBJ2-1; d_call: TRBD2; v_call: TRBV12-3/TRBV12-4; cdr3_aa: CASSYGLAGVGEQFF
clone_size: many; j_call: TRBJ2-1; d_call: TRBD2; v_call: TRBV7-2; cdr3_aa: CASSLSTSGSYNEQFF
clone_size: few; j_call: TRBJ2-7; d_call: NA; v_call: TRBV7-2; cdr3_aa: CASSLGLEPLYEQYF
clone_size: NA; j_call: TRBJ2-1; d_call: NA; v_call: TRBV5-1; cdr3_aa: CASSKTGGGWDNEQFF